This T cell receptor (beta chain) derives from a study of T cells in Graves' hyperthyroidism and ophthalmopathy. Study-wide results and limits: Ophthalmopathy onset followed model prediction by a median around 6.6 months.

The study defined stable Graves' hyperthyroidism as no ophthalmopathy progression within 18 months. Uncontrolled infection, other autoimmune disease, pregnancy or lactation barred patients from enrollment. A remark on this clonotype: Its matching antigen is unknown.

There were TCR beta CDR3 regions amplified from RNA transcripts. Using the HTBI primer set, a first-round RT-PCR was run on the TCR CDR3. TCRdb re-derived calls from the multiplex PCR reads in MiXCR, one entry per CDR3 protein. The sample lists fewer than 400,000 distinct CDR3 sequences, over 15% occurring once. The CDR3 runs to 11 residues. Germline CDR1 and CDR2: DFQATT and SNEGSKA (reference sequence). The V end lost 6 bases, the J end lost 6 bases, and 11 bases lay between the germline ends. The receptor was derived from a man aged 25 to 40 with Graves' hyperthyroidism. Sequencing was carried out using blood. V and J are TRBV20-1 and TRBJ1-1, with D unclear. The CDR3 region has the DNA TGCAGTGCGGACCTTGGGGCTGAAGCTTTCTTT. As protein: CSADLGAEAFF.